The sequence of this TCR beta chain was determined in a study of shared clonotypes between healthy human individuals. Findings and limits, study-wide: Represented genetic and exposure-history diversity was restricted by having few donors.

Using ten immunoSEQ deep assay plates, investigators sequenced unsorted PBMC DNA. The method was immunoSEQ multiplex PCR; TCRdb's version includes in-frame clones alone and lacks a portion of them. The table includes about 480,000 clones, roughly 85% detected once. Of note for this clone: Its specificity is unknown.

Those who donated, Caucasian adults without exception, all lived in Nashville, Tennessee. Some 90 million PBMCs supplied genomic DNA for unsorted samples. The germline V gene has CDR1 LNHNV and CDR2 YYDKDF (reference sequence). V shed 2 bases, J shed 4 bases, and the junction held 5 bases outside the gene matches. The CDR3 has 15 residues. The J gene is TRBJ2-7, the V gene TRBV15; TRBD2 agrees at 10 bases. Sequencing input: PBMCs. The sequence derives from a woman between 40 and 55 years old in good health. Some clones in this sample may be carry-over from other donors' samples. The CDR3 region has the DNA TGTGCCACCAGCAGAAATCTAGCGGGAGATTACGAGCAGTACTTC. This codes for CATSRNLAGDYEQYF.